This T cell receptor (beta chain) was documented in a study of T cell changes during pregnancy in multiple sclerosis (dated by TCRdb to between 2018 and 2021). For the study in its entirety: Changes in the T cell repertoire over the course of pregnancy were examined in this study in women with multiple sclerosis.

Details on this clone: This receptor's antigen is unknown. No base quality values were provided; no much bigger clone lies one nucleotide off.

Library construction relied on the immunoSEQ multiplex PCR assay. TCRdb obtained this table from immuneACCESS and retained in-frame rearrangements with V and J assigned. These tables miss some clones; where compared with another copy, unresolved V genes account for less than half of the shortfall, and the remainder is unexplained. The sample contains tens of thousands of clones, more than 80% of them found a single time. 0.45% to 0.65% of the sample is in the top ten clones. Trimming takes 4 bases off V and 6 bases off J; junction bases not matched to a gene: 6. The germline V gene provides CDR1 SQVTM and CDR2 ANQGSEA. From cysteine to phenylalanine, the CDR3 is 14 amino acids long. Left in the record is the CDR3 DNA by itself, 42 bases read in frame from the first base.

Recombination joined TRBV29-1 with TRBJ1-5; 10 bases in the junction line up with TRBD1. The sample here was CD4+ T cells from peripheral blood mononuclear cells, taken in the first trimester of pregnancy. The source is a female donor with multiple sclerosis, enrolled in a pregnancy study. The bases read TGCAGCGTTGTGACAGGGGGCGCGGGTCAGCCCCAGCATTTT. The resulting protein is CSVVTGGAGQPQHF.